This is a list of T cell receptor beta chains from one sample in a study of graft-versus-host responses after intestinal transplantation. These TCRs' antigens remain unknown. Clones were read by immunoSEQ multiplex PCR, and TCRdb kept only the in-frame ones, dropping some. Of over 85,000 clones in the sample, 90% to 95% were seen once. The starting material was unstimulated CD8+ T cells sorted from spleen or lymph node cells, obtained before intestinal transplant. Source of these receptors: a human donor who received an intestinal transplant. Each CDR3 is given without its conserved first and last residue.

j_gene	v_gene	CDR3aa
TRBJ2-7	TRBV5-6	ASGLSGRAVDEQY
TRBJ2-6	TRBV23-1	ASRGTASSGANVLT
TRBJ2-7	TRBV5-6	ASSLVSAGVYEQY
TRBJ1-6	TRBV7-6	ASSSGQGYNSPLH
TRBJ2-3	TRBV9	ASSALPSAGSTDTQY
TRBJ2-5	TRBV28	ASSFGETQY
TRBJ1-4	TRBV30	AWSVRQGSEKLF
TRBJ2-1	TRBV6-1	ASSVWSSANNKQF
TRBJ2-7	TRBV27	ASSLSTGGVEQY
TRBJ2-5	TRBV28	ASSLTDQETQY
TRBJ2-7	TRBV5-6	ASSLGGVSYEQY
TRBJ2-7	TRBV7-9	ASSAGLMSSYEQY
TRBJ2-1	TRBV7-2	ASSPFSRANNEQF
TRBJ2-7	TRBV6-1	ASSEYVAGAASYEQY
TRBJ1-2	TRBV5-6	ASSPTGDYGYT
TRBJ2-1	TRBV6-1	ASSEPRLAGGNEQF
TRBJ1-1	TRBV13	ASSDWTGRSNTEAF
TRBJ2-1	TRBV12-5	ASGTSGGYNEQF
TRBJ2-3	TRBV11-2	ASSWGLESTDTQY
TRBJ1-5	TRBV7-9	ASSSSGQGAQPQH
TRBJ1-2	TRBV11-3	ASSYRGSYGYT
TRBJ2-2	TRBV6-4	ASSDLTGTGELF
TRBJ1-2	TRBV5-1	ASSLDQVPYGYT
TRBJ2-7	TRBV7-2	ASSFVAGGQISYEQY
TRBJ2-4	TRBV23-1	ASSQTERTGGTKNIQY
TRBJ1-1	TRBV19	ASRPQGNTEAF
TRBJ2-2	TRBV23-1	ASSQLIGWSGELF
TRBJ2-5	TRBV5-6	ATKLQGTPQETQY
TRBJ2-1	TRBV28	ASSFRDLGSYNEQF
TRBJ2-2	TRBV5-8	ARPKIAGVSTGELF
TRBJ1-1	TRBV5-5	ASSWVWGDTTEAF
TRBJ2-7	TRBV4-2	ASSQGLAGSYEQY
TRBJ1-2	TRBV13	ASSPEGGTGHGYT
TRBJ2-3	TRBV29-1	SPPRRRGTDTQY
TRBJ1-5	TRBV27	ASTLYGGGSNQPQH
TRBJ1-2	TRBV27	ASSLGEGRSGYT
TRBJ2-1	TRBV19	ASQVAGGLGEQF
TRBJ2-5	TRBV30	AWSGLQETQY
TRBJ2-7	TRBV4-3	ASSQVMLAGYYEQY
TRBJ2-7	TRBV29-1	SVTGTGSSYEQY
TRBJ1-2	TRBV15	ATSRGRDRGQSYT
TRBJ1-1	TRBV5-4	ASSYLQGTTEAF
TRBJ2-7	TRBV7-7	ASSARDRPYEQY